These 4 T cell receptor beta chains were sequenced from one sample in a study of blood T cell repertoires in COVID-19. TCRdb's table, derived via immunoSEQ multiplex PCR, lists solely in-frame clones and lacks some. This sample has 90,000 to 130,000 clones, with around 81% found just once. Input material: peripheral blood. All receptors come from a woman in her seventies with acute or convalescent COVID-19.

The CDR3 sequence is CASSYDKGQVYGYTF. Written as DNA, the CDR3 is TGTGCCAGCAGTTACGACAAGGGGCAAGTCTATGGCTACACCTTC. The chain is built from TRBV6-5 and TRBJ1-2; tentative D call: TRBD1 (5 bases). Trimming removed 2 bases at V and 4 bases at J, with 14 bases between. In germline, CDR1 is MNHEY, CDR2 SVGAGI. This CDR3 is built from 15 residues.

J is TRBJ2-5 and V is TRBV5-4, with 7 bases lining up with TRBD1. The CDR3 consists of 16 residues. V was clipped by 3 bases and J by 5 bases; unmatched bases: 13. Per the germline V gene, CDR1 is SGHNT and CDR2 is YYREEE (reference sequence). This CDR3 is CASSSTRQGLGETQYF. In nucleotides, the CDR3 is TGTGCCAGCAGCTCTACCCGACAGGGATTGGGGGAGACCCAGTACTTC.

The chain combines TRBV6-2 or TRBV6-3 with TRBJ2-2, with D perhaps matching TRBD1 (6 bases). V was clipped by 6 bases and J by 0 bases, with 11 bases between them. The germline gives CDR1 MNHEY, CDR2 SVGEGT. There are 15 residues in the CDR3. The CDR3, as DNA: TGTGCCAGCAGCAAGACAGGAGCGAACACCGGGGAGCTGTTTTTT. Encoded protein: CASSKTGANTGELFF.

Only a few counts were recorded for this clone. V usage is TRBV2 and J usage is TRBJ1-5, with 7 bases matching TRBD1. Per germline, CDR1 SNHLY and CDR2 FYNNEI. Trimming removed 10 bases from V and 2 bases from J; junction bases left unmatched: 5. The CDR3 is made up of 13 amino acids. The CDR3 region is CAKVRGRNQPQHF. In DNA form, the CDR3 reads TGTGCCAAGGTGAGGGGGCGCAATCAGCCCCAGCATTTT.